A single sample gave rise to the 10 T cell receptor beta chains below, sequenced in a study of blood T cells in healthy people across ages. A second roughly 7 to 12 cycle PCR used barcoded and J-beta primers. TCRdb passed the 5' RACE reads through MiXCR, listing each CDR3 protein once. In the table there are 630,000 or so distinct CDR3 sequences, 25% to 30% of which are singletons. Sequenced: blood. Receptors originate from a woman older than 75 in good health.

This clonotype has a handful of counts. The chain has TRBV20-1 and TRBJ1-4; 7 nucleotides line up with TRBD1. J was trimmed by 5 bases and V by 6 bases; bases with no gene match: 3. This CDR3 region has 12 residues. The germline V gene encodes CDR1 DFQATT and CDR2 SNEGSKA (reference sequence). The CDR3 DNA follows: TGCAGTGCAAAGGGGGCGAATGAAAAACTGTTTTTT. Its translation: CSAKGANEKLFF.

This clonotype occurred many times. This CDR3 is CSAEPGLASYNEQFF. Written as DNA, the CDR3 is TGCAGTGCGGAGCCGGGACTAGCTTCCTACAATGAGCAGTTCTTC. V usage is TRBV20-1 and J usage is TRBJ2-1; 9 bases agree with TRBD2. V shed 6 bases, J shed 1 base, and the junction held 7 bases outside the gene matches. The CDR3 is made up of 15 amino acids. The germline V gene encodes CDR1 DFQATT and CDR2 SNEGSKA (reference sequence).

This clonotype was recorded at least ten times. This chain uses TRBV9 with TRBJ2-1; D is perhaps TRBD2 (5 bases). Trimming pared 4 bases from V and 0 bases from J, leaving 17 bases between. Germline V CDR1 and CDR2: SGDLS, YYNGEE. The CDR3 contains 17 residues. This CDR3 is CASSSLLADRSYNEQFF. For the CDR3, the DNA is TGTGCCAGCAGCTCCCTCCTAGCAGACCGCTCCTACAATGAGCAGTTCTTC.

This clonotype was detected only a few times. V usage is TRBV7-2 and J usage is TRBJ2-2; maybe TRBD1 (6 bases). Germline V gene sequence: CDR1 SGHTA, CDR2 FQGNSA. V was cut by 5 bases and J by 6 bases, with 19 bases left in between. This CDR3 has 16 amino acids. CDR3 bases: TGTGCCAGCAGCCCATACACAGGGAACGTGGCCGGGGAGCTGTTTTTT. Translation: CASSPYTGNVAGELFF.

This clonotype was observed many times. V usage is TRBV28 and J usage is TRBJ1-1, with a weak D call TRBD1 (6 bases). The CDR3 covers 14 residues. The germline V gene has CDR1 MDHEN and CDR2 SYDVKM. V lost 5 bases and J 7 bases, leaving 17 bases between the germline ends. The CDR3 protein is CASSPMGGRIEAFF. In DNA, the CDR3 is TGTGCCAGCAGTCCGATGGGGGGGCGCATTGAAGCTTTCTTT.

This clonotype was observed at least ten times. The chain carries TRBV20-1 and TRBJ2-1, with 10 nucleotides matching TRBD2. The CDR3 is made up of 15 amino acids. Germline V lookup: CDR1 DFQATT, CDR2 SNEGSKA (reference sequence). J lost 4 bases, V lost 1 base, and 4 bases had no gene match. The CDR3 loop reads CSARVASGGYNEQFF. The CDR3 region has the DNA TGCAGTGCTAGAGTGGCTAGCGGGGGTTACAATGAGCAGTTCTTC.

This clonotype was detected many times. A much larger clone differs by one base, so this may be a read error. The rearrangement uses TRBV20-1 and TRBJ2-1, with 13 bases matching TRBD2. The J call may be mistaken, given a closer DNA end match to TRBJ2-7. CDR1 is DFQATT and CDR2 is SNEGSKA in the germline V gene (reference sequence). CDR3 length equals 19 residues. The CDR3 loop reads CSAPTTSGGFISSYNEQYF. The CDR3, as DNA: TGCAGTGCTCCTACGACTAGCGGGGGGTTTATCAGCTCCTACAATGAGCAGTACTTC.

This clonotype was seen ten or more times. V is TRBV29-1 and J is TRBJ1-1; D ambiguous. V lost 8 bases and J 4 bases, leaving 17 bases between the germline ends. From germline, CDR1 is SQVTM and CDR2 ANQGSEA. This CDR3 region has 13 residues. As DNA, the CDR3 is TGCAGCTCCGAAGGCCCGCGGGGCACTGAAGCTTTCTTT. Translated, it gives CSSEGPRGTEAFF.

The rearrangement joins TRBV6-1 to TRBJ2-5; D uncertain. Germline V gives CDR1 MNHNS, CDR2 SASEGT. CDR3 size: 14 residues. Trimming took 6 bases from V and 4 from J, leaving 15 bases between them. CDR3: CASSELQYLETQYF. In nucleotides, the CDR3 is TGTGCCAGCAGCGAATTGCAGTACCTAGAGACCCAGTACTTC.

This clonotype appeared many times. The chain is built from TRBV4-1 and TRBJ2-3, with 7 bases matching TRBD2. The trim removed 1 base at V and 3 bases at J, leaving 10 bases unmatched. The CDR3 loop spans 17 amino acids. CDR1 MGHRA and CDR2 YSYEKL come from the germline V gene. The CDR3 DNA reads TGCGCCAGCAGCCAAGTCCCGGGGAGGGTCGGGACAGATACGCAGTATTTT. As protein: CASSQVPGRVGTDTQYF.